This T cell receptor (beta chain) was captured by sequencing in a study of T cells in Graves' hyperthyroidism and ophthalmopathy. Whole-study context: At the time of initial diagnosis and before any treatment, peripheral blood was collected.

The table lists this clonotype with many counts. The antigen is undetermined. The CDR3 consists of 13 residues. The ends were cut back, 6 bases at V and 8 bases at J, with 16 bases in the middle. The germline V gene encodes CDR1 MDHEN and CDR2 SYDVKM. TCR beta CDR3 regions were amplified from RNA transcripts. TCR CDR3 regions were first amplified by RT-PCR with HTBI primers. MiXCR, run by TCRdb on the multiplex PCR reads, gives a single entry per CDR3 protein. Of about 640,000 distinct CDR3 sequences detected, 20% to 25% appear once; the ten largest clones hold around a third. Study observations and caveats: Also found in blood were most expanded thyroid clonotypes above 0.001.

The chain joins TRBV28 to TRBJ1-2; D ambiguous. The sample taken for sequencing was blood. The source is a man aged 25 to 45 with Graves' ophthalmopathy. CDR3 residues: CASRVGGQKGYTF. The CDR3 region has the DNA TGTGCCAGCAGAGTCGGAGGGCAAAAGGGCTACACCTTC.